Below, 14 T cell receptor beta chains from the same sample are listed, as sequenced in a study of OX40 agonist ivuxolimab in advanced cancers. Some clones are missing from TCRdb's copy, which holds only in-frame ones; the method was immunoSEQ multiplex PCR. This sample has 35,000 to 40,000 clones, with 87% found just once. Sequenced here: CD4+ or CD8+ T cells sorted from blood, sampled in a trial of the OX40 agonist ivuxolimab. These TCRs come from an adult with an advanced solid tumor such as melanoma, head and neck, liver or kidney cancer.

The chain employs TRBV11-2 and TRBJ1-5; D gene unclear. V lost 0 bases and J 2 bases, leaving 5 bases between the germline ends. Germline CDR1 and CDR2: SGHAT and FQNNGV. The CDR3 sequence is 14 residues long. In DNA, the CDR3 is TGTGCCAGCAGCTTAGAGTACGGCAATCAGCCCCAGCATTTT. This encodes CASSLEYGNQPQHF. Full variable domain (missing parts from reference TRBV11-2 and TRBJ1-5): EAGVAQSPRYKIIEKRQSVAFWCNPISGHATLYWYQQILGQGPKLLIQFQNNGVVDDSQLPKDRFSAERLKGVDSTLKIQPAKLEDSAVYLCASSLEYGNQPQHFGDGTRLSIL.

J is TRBJ2-7 and V is TRBV6-1, with no clear D. This CDR3 contains 13 residues. Germline V gene lookup returns CDR1 MNHNS and CDR2 SASEGT. V lost 5 bases, J lost 3 bases, and 11 bases lay in between. The CDR3 region is CASSKDTNYEQYF. CDR3 nucleotides: TGTGCCAGCAGTAAAGACACGAACTACGAGCAGTACTTC.

The chain links TRBV14 to TRBJ1-2; possible D gene TRBD1, 5 bases. Germline V gives CDR1 SGHDN, CDR2 FVKESK. V was trimmed by 1 base and J by 8 bases, leaving 11 bases between them. This CDR3 has 13 amino acids. In DNA form, the CDR3 reads TGTGCCAGCAGCCAAGCAGGGTTCCAGGGCTACACCTTC. Translated, it gives CASSQAGFQGYTF.

The chain carries TRBV9 and TRBJ1-2; D perhaps matches TRBD1 (5 bases). V lost 3 bases to trimming and J lost 6 bases, with 15 bases between them. CDR3 length: 14 residues. Germline V CDR1 and CDR2: SGDLS, YYNGEE. This chain's CDR3 is CASSAESRRDGYTF. In DNA form, the CDR3 reads TGTGCCAGCAGCGCCGAGTCCCGCAGGGATGGCTACACCTTC.

The J gene is TRBJ1-2, the V gene TRBV10-3; 10 nucleotides align to TRBD1. The CDR3 contains 13 residues. V gave up 8 bases and J gave up 6 bases; unmatched junction bases: 6. Germline V gives CDR1 ENHRY, CDR2 SYGVKD. CDR3: CAICPTGGDGYTF. The DNA of the CDR3 is TGTGCCATCTGCCCGACAGGGGGCGATGGCTACACCTTC.

V usage is TRBV27 and J usage is TRBJ2-7; D call uncertain. Germline V lookup: CDR1 MNHEY, CDR2 SMNVEV (reference sequence). The germline V and J ends were trimmed by 6 bases and 0 bases, with 15 bases remaining between them. This CDR3 spans 15 amino acids. CDR3 in amino acids: CASRNRVESSYEQYF. The CDR3 DNA reads TGTGCCAGCAGAAACCGTGTCGAAAGCTCCTACGAGCAGTACTTC.

The gene calls are TRBV29-1 and TRBJ2-1; TRBD2 aligns across 10 bases. Looked up from germline, CDR1 is SQVTM and CDR2 is ANQGSEA. V lost 3 bases, J lost 4 bases, and 3 bases stayed unmatched. The CDR3 loop spans 14 amino acids. This CDR3 reads CSVDTSGVYNEQFF. The CDR3 nucleotides read TGCAGCGTTGATACTAGCGGGGTTTACAATGAGCAGTTCTTC.

The chain carries TRBV10-3 and TRBJ2-3; D perhaps matches TRBD2 (6 bases). The germline V gene encodes CDR1 ENHRY and CDR2 SYGVKD. Trimming stripped 2 bases from V and 1 base from J, with 16 bases between. CDR3 length: 17 residues. Written as DNA, the CDR3 is TGTGCCATCAGTGAGAGGGGAGGCGGGTCGGGCACAGATACGCAGTATTTT. This encodes CAISERGGGSGTDTQYF.

A few counts support this clone. V usage is TRBV11-2 and J usage is TRBJ2-1; no clear D gene. The CDR3 loop spans 13 amino acids. Deletions cut 1 base from V and 3 bases from J, with 4 bases between. Looked up from germline, CDR1 is SGHAT and CDR2 is FQNNGV. The DNA for the CDR3 is TGTGCCAGCAGCTTAGGTAGCTACAATGAGCAGTTCTTC. This sequence encodes CASSLGSYNEQFF.

This clone showed up just once. The chain employs TRBV4-2 and TRBJ2-5; possibly TRBD2 for D (6 bases). There are 15 residues in the CDR3. Trimming shortened V by 0 bases and J by 7 bases, and 15 bases separated the two germline ends. Germline CDR1 and CDR2: LGHNA and YNFKEQ. The CDR3 protein is CASSQEFPPRGTQYF. The DNA for the CDR3 is TGTGCCAGCAGCCAAGAGTTTCCCCCGCGGGGGACCCAGTACTTC.

The V gene is TRBV19, the J gene TRBJ1-3; D uncertain. Looked up from germline, CDR1 is LNHDA and CDR2 is SQIVND (reference sequence). V was clipped by 8 bases and J by 0 bases, with 14 bases between them. This CDR3 region has 15 residues. In nucleotides, the CDR3 is TGTGCCAGTCAGCCACCGAATTACTCTGGAAACACCATATATTTT. Amino acid sequence: CASQPPNYSGNTIYF. Supplemented by reference TRBV19 and TRBJ1-3, the full variable domain reads DGGITQSPKYLFRKEGQNVTLSCEQNLNHDAMYWYRQDPGQGLRLIYYSQIVNDFQKGDIAEGYSVSREKKESFPLTVTSAQKNPTAFYLCASQPPNYSGNTIYFGEGSWLTVV.

In its sample, this clone was seen a few times. The chain is built from TRBV4-1 and TRBJ1-2; tentative D call: TRBD1 (5 bases). V was trimmed by 3 bases and J by 4 bases, leaving 9 bases between them. Germline V gene lookup returns CDR1 MGHRA and CDR2 YSYEKL. The CDR3 has 13 amino acids. The CDR3 sequence: CASSHPGAYGYTF. CDR3 sequence (DNA): TGCGCCAGCAGCCATCCCGGGGCCTATGGCTACACCTTC.

This clone was seen a single time. The chain employs TRBV20-1 and TRBJ2-1, with D possibly being TRBD2 (5 bases). V shed 1 base and J shed 9 bases, with 7 bases lying between them. The CDR3 is 11 residues long. Germline V lookup: CDR1 DFQATT, CDR2 SNEGSKA (reference sequence). In DNA form, the CDR3 reads TGCAGTGCTAGAGGGGGAGTTGAGCAGTTCTTC. Protein sequence: CSARGGVEQFF.

The V and J genes are TRBV2 and TRBJ2-5, with a tentative D call TRBD2 (5 bases). This CDR3 is built from 14 residues. Germline V gene lookup returns CDR1 SNHLY and CDR2 FYNNEI. Trimming stripped 3 bases from V and 2 bases from J, with 10 bases between. CDR3 coding DNA: TGTGCCAGCAGTGACCAGGCGGGTCAAGAGACCCAGTACTTC. Translated: CASSDQAGQETQYF. The complete variable domain, with remaining parts taken from reference TRBV2 and TRBJ2-5, reads EPEVTQTPSHQVTQMGQEVILRCVPISNHLYFYWYRQILGQKVEFLVSFYNNEISEKSEIFDDQFSVERPDGSNFTLKIRSTKLEDSAMYFCASSDQAGQETQYFGPGTRLLVL.